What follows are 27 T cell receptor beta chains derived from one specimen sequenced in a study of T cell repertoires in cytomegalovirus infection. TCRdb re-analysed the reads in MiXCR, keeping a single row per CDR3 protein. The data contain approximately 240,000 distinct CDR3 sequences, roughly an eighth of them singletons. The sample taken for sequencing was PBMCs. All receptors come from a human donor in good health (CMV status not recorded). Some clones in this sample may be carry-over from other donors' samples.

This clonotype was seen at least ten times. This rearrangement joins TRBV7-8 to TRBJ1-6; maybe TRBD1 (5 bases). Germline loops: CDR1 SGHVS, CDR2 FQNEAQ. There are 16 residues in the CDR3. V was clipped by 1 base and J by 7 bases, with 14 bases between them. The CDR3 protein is CASSLGEGRTNSPLHF. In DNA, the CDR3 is TGTGCCAGCAGCTTAGGGGAGGGGCGTACAAATTCACCCCTCCACTTT.

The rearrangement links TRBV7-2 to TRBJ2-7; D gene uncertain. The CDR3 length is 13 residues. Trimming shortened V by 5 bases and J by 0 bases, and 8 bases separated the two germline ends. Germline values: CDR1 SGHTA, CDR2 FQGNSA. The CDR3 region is CASSRWASYEQYF. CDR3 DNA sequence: TGTGCCAGCAGCCGATGGGCCTCCTACGAGCAGTACTTC.

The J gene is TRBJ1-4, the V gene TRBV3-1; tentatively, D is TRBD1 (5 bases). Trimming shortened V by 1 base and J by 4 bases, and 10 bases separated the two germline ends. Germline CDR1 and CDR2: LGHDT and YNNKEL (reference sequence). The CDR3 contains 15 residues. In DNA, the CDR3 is TGTGCCAGCAGCCAAGCCGGGACGGGTAATGAAAAACTGTTTTTT. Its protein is CASSQAGTGNEKLFF.

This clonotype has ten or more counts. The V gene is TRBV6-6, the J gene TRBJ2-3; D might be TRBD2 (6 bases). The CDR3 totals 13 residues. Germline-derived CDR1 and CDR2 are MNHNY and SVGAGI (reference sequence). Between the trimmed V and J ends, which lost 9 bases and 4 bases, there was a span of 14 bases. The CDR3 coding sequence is TGTGCCAGTGCAGGGACTCAAGCAGATACGCAGTATTTT. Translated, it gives CASAGTQADTQYF.

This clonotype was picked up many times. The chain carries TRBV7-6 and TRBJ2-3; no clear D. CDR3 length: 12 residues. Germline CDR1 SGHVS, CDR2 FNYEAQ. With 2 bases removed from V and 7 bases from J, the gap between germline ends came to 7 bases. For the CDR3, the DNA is TGTGCCAGCAGCTTACTTTCGAATACGCAGTATTTT. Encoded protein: CASSLLSNTQYF.

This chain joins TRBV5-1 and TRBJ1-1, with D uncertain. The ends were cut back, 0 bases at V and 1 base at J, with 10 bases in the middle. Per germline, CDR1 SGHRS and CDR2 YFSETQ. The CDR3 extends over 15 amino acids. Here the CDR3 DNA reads TGCGCCAGCAGCTTGGTAACAGCCCCGAACACTGAAGCTTTCTTT. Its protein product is CASSLVTAPNTEAFF. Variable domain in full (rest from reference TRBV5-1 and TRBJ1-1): KAGVTQTPRYLIKTRGQQVTLSCSPISGHRSVSWYQQTPGQGLQFLFEYFSETQRNKGNFPGRFSGRQFSNSRSEMNVSTLELGDSALYLCASSLVTAPNTEAFFGQGTRLTVV.

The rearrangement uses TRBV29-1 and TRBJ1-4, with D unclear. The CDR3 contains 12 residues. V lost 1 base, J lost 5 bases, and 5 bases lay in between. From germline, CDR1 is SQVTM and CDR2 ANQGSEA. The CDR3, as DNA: TGCAGCGTTGAAGCCCGGAATGAAAAACTGTTTTTT. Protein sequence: CSVEARNEKLFF.

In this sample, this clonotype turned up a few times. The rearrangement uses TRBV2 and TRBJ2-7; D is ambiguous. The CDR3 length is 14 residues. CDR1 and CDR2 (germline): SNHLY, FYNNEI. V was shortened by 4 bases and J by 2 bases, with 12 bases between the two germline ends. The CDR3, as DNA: TGTGCCAGCAGTGGAGAATTGATTGCCTACGAGCAGTACTTC. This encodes CASSGELIAYEQYF.

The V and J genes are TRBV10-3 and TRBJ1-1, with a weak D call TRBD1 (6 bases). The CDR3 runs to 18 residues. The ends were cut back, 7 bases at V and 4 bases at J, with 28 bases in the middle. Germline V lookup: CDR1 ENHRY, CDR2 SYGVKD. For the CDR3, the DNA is TGTGCCATCATGAAGGGGCAGGGGACGTCCACCCATCGCACTGAAGCTTTCTTT. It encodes CAIMKGQGTSTHRTEAFF.

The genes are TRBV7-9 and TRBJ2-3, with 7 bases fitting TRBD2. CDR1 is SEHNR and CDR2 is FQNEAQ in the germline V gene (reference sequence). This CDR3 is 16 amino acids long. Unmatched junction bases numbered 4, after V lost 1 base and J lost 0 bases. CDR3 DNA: TGTGCCAGCAGCTTAGAGCGAGCGGGGAGCACAGATACGCAGTATTTT. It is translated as CASSLERAGSTDTQYF.

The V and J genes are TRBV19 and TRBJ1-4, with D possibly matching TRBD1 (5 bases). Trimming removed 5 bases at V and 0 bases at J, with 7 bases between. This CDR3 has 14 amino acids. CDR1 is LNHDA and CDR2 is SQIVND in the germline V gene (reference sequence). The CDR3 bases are TGTGCCAGTAGTTACAGGTCAACTAATGAAAAACTGTTTTTT. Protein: CASSYRSTNEKLFF.

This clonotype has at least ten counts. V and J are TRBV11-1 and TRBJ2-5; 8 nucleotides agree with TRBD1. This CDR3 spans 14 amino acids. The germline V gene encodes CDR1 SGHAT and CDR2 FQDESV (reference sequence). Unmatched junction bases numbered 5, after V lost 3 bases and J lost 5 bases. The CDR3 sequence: CASSLDRVRETQYF. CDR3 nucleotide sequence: TGTGCCAGCAGCTTGGACAGGGTGAGGGAGACCCAGTACTTC.

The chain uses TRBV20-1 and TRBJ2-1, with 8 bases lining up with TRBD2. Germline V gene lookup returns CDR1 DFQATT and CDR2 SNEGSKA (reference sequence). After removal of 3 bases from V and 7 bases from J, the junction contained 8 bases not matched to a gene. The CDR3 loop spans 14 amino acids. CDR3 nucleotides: TGCAGTGCTAGTTTCCTAGCGGGCTGGAATGAGCAGTTCTTC. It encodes CSASFLAGWNEQFF.

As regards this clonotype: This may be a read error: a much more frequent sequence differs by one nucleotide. CDR3 residues: CASGLQGIESQPQRF. The CDR3 bases are TGTGCCAGTGGGCTACAGGGGATTGAGAGTCAGCCCCAGCGTTTT. This sequence joins TRBV19 and TRBJ1-5, with TRBD1 matching over 7 bases. Germline V gene lookup returns CDR1 LNHDA and CDR2 SQIVND (reference sequence). The CDR3 length is 15 residues.

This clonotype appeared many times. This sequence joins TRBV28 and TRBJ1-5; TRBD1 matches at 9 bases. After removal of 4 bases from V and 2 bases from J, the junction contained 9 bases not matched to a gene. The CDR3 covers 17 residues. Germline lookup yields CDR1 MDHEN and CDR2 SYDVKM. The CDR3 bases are TGTGCCAGCAGTTCCCTTTATAGGACAGGGGGCAATCAGCCCCAGCATTTT. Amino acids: CASSSLYRTGGNQPQHF.

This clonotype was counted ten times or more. In DNA, the CDR3 is TGTGCCAGCAGTTACAGTCGCGGCACAAGCTACAATGAGCAGTTCTTC. Its protein product is CASSYSRGTSYNEQFF. The chain employs TRBV6-2 or TRBV6-3 and TRBJ2-1, with unresolved D. Per germline, CDR1 MNHEY and CDR2 SVGEGT. CDR3 size: 16 residues. V was trimmed by 2 bases and J by 3 bases, leaving 14 bases between them.

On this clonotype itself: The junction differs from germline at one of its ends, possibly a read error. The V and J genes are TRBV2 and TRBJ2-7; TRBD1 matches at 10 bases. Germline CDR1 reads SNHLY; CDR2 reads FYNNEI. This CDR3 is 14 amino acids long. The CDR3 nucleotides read TGTGACAGCACCTCGGACAGGGGGTCCTACGAGCAGTACTTC. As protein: CDSTSDRGSYEQYF.

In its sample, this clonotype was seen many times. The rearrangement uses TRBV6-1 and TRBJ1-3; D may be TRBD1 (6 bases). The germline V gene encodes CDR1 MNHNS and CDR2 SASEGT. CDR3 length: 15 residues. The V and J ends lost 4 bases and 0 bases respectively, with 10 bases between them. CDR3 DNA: TGTGCCAGCAGTGTTACAGGGCTCTCTGGAAACACCATATATTTT. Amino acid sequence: CASSVTGLSGNTIYF.

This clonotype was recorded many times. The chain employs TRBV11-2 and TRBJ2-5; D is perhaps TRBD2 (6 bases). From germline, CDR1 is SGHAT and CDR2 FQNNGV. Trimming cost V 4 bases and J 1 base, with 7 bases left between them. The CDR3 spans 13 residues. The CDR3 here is CASSSSAQETQYF. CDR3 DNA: TGTGCCAGCAGCTCTAGCGCCCAAGAGACCCAGTACTTC.

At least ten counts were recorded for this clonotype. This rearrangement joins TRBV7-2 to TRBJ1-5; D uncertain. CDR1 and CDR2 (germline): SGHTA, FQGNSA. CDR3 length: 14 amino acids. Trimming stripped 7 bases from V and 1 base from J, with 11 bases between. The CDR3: CASNIIGSNQPQHF. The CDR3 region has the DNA TGTGCCAGCAACATCATCGGGAGCAATCAGCCCCAGCATTTT.

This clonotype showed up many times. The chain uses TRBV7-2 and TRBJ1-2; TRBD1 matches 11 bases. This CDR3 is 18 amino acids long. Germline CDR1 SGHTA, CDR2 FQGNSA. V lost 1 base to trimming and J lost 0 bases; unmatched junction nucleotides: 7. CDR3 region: CASSLGRTGGRANYGYTF. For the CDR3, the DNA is TGTGCCAGCAGCTTAGGGAGGACAGGGGGCAGAGCTAACTATGGCTACACCTTC.

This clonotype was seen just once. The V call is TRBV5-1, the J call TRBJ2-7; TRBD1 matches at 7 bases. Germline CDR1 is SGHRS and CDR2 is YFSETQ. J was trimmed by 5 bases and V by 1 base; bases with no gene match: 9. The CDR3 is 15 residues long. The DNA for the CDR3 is TGCGCCAGCAGCTTGACCGGGACAGAGATTCACGAGCAGTACTTC. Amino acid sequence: CASSLTGTEIHEQYF. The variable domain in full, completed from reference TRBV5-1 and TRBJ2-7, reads KAGVTQTPRYLIKTRGQQVTLSCSPISGHRSVSWYQQTPGQGLQFLFEYFSETQRNKGNFPGRFSGRQFSNSRSEMNVSTLELGDSALYLCASSLTGTEIHEQYFGPGTRLTVT.

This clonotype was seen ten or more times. CDR3 bases: TGTGCCAGCAGCTTAGAGGGGGACGAGCCCCAGCATTTT. This gives the protein CASSLEGDEPQHF. The chain has TRBV11-3 and TRBJ1-5, with D possibly TRBD1 on 5 matching bases. CDR3 length equals 13 residues. V lost 0 bases, J lost 8 bases, and 8 bases lay in between. Germline V gene data show CDR1 as SGHNT and CDR2 as YENEEA. Based on the CDR3 plus reference TRBV11-3 and TRBJ1-5, the full variable domain is EAGVVQSPRYKIIEKKQPVAFWCNPISGHNTLYWYLQNLGQGPELLIRYENEEAVDDSQLPKDRFSAERLKGVDSTLKIQPAELGDSAVYLCASSLEGDEPQHFGDGTRLSIL.

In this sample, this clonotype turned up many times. CDR3 bases: TGTGCCAGCAGCACCGCCCCGAGGGGCGATCAGCCCCAGCATTTT. It yields the protein CASSTAPRGDQPQHF. The chain recombines TRBV7-2 with TRBJ1-5, with D perhaps TRBD1 (5 bases). This CDR3 contains 15 residues. CDR1 is SGHTA and CDR2 is FQGNSA in the germline V gene. Trimming stripped 5 bases from V and 5 bases from J, with 16 bases between.

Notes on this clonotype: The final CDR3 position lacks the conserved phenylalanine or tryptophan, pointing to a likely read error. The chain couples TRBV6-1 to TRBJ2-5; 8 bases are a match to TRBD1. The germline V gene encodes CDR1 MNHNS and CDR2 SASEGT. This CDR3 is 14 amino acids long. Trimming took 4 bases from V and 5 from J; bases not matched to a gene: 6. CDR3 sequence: CASSGVRGQETQYL. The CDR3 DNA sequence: TGTGCCAGCAGTGGGGTCAGGGGGCAGGAGACCCAGTACTTA.

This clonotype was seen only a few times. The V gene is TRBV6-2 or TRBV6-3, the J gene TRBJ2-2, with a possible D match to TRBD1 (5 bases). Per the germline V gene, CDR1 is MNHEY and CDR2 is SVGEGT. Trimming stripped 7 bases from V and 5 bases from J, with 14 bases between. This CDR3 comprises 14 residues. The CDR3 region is CASKRDRGTGELFF. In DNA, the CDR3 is TGTGCCAGCAAACGAGACAGAGGAACCGGGGAGCTGTTTTTT.

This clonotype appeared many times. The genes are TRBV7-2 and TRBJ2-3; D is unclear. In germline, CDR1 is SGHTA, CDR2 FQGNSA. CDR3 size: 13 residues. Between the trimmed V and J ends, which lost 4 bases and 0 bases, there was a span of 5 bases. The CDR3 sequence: CASSWRSTDTQYF. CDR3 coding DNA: TGTGCCAGCAGCTGGCGTAGCACAGATACGCAGTATTTT.